This is a list of T cell receptor beta chains from one sample in a study of shared clonotypes between healthy human individuals. Only in-frame clones appear in the TCRdb table, and some are missing; sequencing was by immunoSEQ multiplex PCR. Altogether some 900,000 clones are present, more than 75% being singletons, with the ten largest covering about 1.5%. The sequencing sample was made of memory CD4+ T cells sorted from blood. Every receptor here comes from a man between 18 and 29 years old in good health. Each CDR3 is given with its conserved first and last residue. The order of the fields is J gene, V gene, CDR3 protein.

>TRBJ2-1|TRBV11-2
CASSLGATGRRQFF
>TRBJ1-5|TRBV5-1
CASSVGTEKSTQHF
>TRBJ2-7|TRBV7-6
CASSLKADRWGEQYF
>TRBJ2-3|TRBV5-1
CASSLGSGGRRETDTQYF
>TRBJ2-7|TRBV6-5
CASRVGRTGAYEQYF
>TRBJ2-7|TRBV5-6
CASSTPRGPGGSYEQYF
>TRBJ2-7|TRBV18
CASSPFRPSGGYEQYF
>TRBJ1-1|TRBV6-5
CASRFRRNTEAFF
>TRBJ2-5|TRBV19
CASSIAGGPETQYF
>TRBJ1-1|TRBV7-2
CASSHRAASNTEAFF
>TRBJ1-1|TRBV7-2
CASSFKGSGTEAFF
>TRBJ2-3|TRBV4-2
CASSRPDGRAGGTDTQYF
>TRBJ2-1|TRBV7-2
CASSHGTGGPFF
>TRBJ2-2|TRBV2
CASNRENTGELFF
>TRBJ1-2|TRBV30
CAWSPADYGYTF
>TRBJ1-4|TRBV10-3
CAISESKTTDEKLFF
>TRBJ1-2|TRBV5-1
CASSFDRDGYTF
>TRBJ1-2|TRBV5-1
CASRLDNPGQPKPNYGYTF
>TRBJ2-1|TRBV27
CASSFYASEGGHEQFF
>TRBJ1-1|TRBV11-2
CASSLETGANTEAFF
>TRBJ1-6|TRBV6-6
CASSYPTGEVLSPLHF
>TRBJ2-4|TRBV6-5
CASRSGTLGKNIQYF
>TRBJ1-6|TRBV6-5
CASSYLGRGSPLHF
>TRBJ1-6|TRBV4-3
CASSQEVGGALYNSPLHF
>TRBJ2-2|TRBV7-6
CASSLEVIRNGELFF
>TRBJ1-4|TRBV11-2
CASSLDLNEKLFF
>TRBJ1-6|TRBV6-1
CATMLWGGDNSPLHF
>TRBJ2-2|TRBV4-2
CASSPRQGKTGELFF
>TRBJ1-4|TRBV2
CASSRRRNEKLFF
>TRBJ1-1|TRBV15
CATSRERNRGTEAFF